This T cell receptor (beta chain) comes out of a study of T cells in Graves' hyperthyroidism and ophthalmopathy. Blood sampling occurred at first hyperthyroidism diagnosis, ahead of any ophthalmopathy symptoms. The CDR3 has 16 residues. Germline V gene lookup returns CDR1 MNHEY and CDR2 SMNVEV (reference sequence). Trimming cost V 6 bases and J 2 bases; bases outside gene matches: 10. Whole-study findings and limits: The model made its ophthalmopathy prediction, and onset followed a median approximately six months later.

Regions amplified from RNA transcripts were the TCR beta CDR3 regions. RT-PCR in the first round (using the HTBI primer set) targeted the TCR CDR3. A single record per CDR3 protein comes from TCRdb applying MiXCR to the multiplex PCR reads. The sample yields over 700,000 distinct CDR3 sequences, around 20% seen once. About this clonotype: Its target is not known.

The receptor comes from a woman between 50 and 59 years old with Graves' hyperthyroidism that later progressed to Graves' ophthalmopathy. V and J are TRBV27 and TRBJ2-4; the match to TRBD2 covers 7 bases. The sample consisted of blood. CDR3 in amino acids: CASSREAGWTKNIQYF. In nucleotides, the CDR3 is TGTGCCAGCAGCCGGGAGGCAGGGTGGACCAAAAACATTCAGTACTTC.